These T cell receptor beta chains were read from a single sample in a study of beta chain features in type 1 diabetes. The data were produced by immunoSEQ multiplex PCR, yet TCRdb's version contains in-frame clones alone and is incomplete. The table shows 150,000 to 200,000 clones, with 6.5% to 8.5% occurring only once. The sequenced material came from central memory CD4+ T cells from blood. The receptor set was obtained from a man aged 18 to 30 with type 1 diabetes. Each CDR3 is given with its conserved first and last residue. The order of the fields is CDR3 DNA, CDR3 protein, V gene, D gene, J gene, clone size. The D gene is left open where the match is weak. Clone size is given for some rows only: seen once, a few or many times, or a class if the clone is expanded.

DNA: TGCGCCAGCAGCTTGGAAACAAATCTGAACACTGAAGCTTTCTTT
CDR3: CASSLETNLNTEAFF
V: TRBV5-1
D: -
J: TRBJ1-1
size: few

DNA: TGTGCCAGCAGTCCCATCGGGGGGAAGACAGATACGCAGTATTTT
CDR3: CASSPIGGKTDTQYF
V: TRBV27
D: TRBD2
J: TRBJ2-3
size: -

DNA: TGTGCCTGGAAGGGACAGCCCCAAGAGACCCAGTACTTC
CDR3: CAWKGQPQETQYF
V: TRBV30
D: TRBD1
J: TRBJ2-5
size: few

DNA: TGTGCCAGCAGCTTGCGAAACAGGGGTGGCACTGAAGCTTTCTTT
CDR3: CASSLRNRGGTEAFF
V: TRBV5-6
D: TRBD1
J: TRBJ1-1
size: -

DNA: TGTGCCAGCAGCGTAGCGACAGTAAATCAAGAGACCCAGTACTTC
CDR3: CASSVATVNQETQYF
V: TRBV9
D: -
J: TRBJ2-5
size: -

DNA: TGTGCCAGCAGTGACCAGGGGTCCACTGAAGCTTTCTTT
CDR3: CASSDQGSTEAFF
V: TRBV6-4
D: -
J: TRBJ1-1
size: -

DNA: TGCGCCAGCCGACTAGCGGGAGACGGCAATGAGCAGTTCTTC
CDR3: CASRLAGDGNEQFF
V: TRBV10-1
D: TRBD2
J: TRBJ2-1
size: -

DNA: TGTGCCAGCAGCTTAGGACAGAACACTGAAGCTTTCTTT
CDR3: CASSLGQNTEAFF
V: TRBV7-9
D: -
J: TRBJ1-1
size: many

DNA: TGTGCCTGGAGAGAGGGGGGGGGCTATGGCTACACCTTC
CDR3: CAWREGGGYGYTF
V: TRBV30
D: -
J: TRBJ1-2
size: -

DNA: TGTGCCACCAGCACCCCCCGCGTGGATACGCAGTATTTT
CDR3: CATSTPRVDTQYF
V: TRBV15
D: -
J: TRBJ2-3
size: -

DNA: TGTGCCTGGGACAGGGAGGCTCAGCCCCAGCATTTT
CDR3: CAWDREAQPQHF
V: TRBV30
D: TRBD1
J: TRBJ1-5
size: -

DNA: TGTGCCAGCAGCTTGAGCGGGGTCTACAATGAGCAGTTCTTC
CDR3: CASSLSGVYNEQFF
V: TRBV11-2
D: TRBD2
J: TRBJ2-1
size: few

DNA: TGTGCCAGCAGCGCGCGACAGGGTTGGGACACTGAAGCTTTCTTT
CDR3: CASSARQGWDTEAFF
V: TRBV11-2
D: TRBD1
J: TRBJ1-1
size: -

DNA: TGTGCCAGCTCACCACCTGGAGTGCAAGAGACCCAGTACTTC
CDR3: CASSPPGVQETQYF
V: TRBV18
D: -
J: TRBJ2-5
size: few

DNA: TGTGCCAGCAGCTTGGGAGGGAACACCGGGGAGCTGTTTTTT
CDR3: CASSLGGNTGELFF
V: TRBV5-4
D: -
J: TRBJ2-2
size: -

DNA: TGCGCCAGCAGCCAAGATCTCCTGTTACCGGGAGGGACTTACTATGGCTACACCTTC
CDR3: CASSQDLLLPGGTYYGYTF
V: TRBV4-1
D: -
J: TRBJ1-2
size: few

DNA: TGTGCCAGCCGGACTAGCGGGACCGGGGAGCTGTTTTTT
CDR3: CASRTSGTGELFF
V: TRBV9
D: TRBD2
J: TRBJ2-2
size: -

DNA: TGTGCCACCAGCAGAGAATCTGTTTCGTACAATGAGCAGTTCTTC
CDR3: CATSRESVSYNEQFF
V: TRBV15
D: -
J: TRBJ2-1
size: few

DNA: TGTGCCAGCAGCCGAGCAACAGGGTACACTGAAGCTTTCTTT
CDR3: CASSRATGYTEAFF
V: TRBV4-2
D: -
J: TRBJ1-1
size: few

DNA: TGTGCCAGCAGCCAGGGGCGACACTCCCTATATTTT
CDR3: CASSQGRHSLYF
V: TRBV5-6
D: -
J: TRBJ2-3
size: -

DNA: TGTGCCAGCAGCCAGGGGGGGCACGGCGTCCTGACTTTC
CDR3: CASSQGGHGVLTF
V: TRBV14
D: -
J: TRBJ2-6
size: -

DNA: TGTGCCAGTCAATTAGAAGGGGGATTACAGCCCCAGCATTTT
CDR3: CASQLEGGLQPQHF
V: TRBV6-5
D: -
J: TRBJ1-5
size: few

DNA: TGCGCCAGCAGCCAAGATGCTTCGGGCAGACTAATTGAAAAACTGTTTTTT
CDR3: CASSQDASGRLIEKLFF
V: TRBV4-1
D: -
J: TRBJ1-4
size: -

DNA: TGTGCCAGCAGTTACCATTCTTCCGGGACAGAAAATGAGCAGTTCTTC
CDR3: CASSYHSSGTENEQFF
V: TRBV6-6
D: TRBD1
J: TRBJ2-1
size: -

DNA: TGTGCCAGCAGCTTGAAGAGCGGGGGGGTCACAGATACGCAGTATTTT
CDR3: CASSLKSGGVTDTQYF
V: TRBV5-4
D: TRBD2
J: TRBJ2-3
size: -

DNA: TGCAGCGCTACGACAGGGGGGGCCTACGAGCAGTACTTC
CDR3: CSATTGGAYEQYF
V: TRBV29-1
D: TRBD1
J: TRBJ2-7
size: few

DNA: TGTGCCAGCAGCTTAGTCGCGGGGGAGGAGTTCTTC
CDR3: CASSLVAGEEFF
V: TRBV7-2
D: TRBD2
J: TRBJ2-1
size: -

DNA: TGTGCCAGCAGTCCTGACAGGCCGACTCCTGATGGCTACACCTTC
CDR3: CASSPDRPTPDGYTF
V: TRBV28
D: -
J: TRBJ1-2
size: -

DNA: TGTGCCAGCAGTTTCTTAAATGAAGCTTTCTTT
CDR3: CASSFLNEAFF
V: TRBV28
D: -
J: TRBJ1-1
size: many

DNA: TGTGCCTGGAGGGGACAGGGGGCCGGAGATACGCAGTATTTT
CDR3: CAWRGQGAGDTQYF
V: TRBV30
D: TRBD1
J: TRBJ2-3
size: few

DNA: TGTGCCAGCAAATCCTCCGGGACAGATAATTCACCCCTCCACTTT
CDR3: CASKSSGTDNSPLHF
V: TRBV28
D: TRBD1
J: TRBJ1-6
size: few

DNA: TGCGCCAGCAGTTTCTGGGCGACTAGCGGGAGCTCTGGGGCCAACGTCCTGACTTTC
CDR3: CASSFWATSGSSGANVLTF
V: TRBV5-1
D: TRBD2
J: TRBJ2-6
size: -

DNA: TGTGCCAGCAGCCGCGAACAGGGATACGAGCAGTACTTC
CDR3: CASSREQGYEQYF
V: TRBV5-4
D: -
J: TRBJ2-7
size: -

DNA: TGCGCCAGCAGCCCACAGGGGGCGAGTGAAAAACTGTTTTTT
CDR3: CASSPQGASEKLFF
V: TRBV5-1
D: TRBD1
J: TRBJ1-4
size: -

DNA: TGCGCCAGCACAGGCGGCGGGACAGGGATCTCCGAGCAGTACTTC
CDR3: CASTGGGTGISEQYF
V: TRBV5-1
D: TRBD1
J: TRBJ2-7
size: -

DNA: TGTGCCAGCAGCAAGGCCCCACTAGCGAGCTCCTACGAGCAGTACTTC
CDR3: CASSKAPLASSYEQYF
V: TRBV4-2
D: TRBD2
J: TRBJ2-7
size: -

DNA: TGTGCCAGCAGCTTCGGGGGGGACGCCTACAATGAGCAGTTCTTC
CDR3: CASSFGGDAYNEQFF
V: TRBV7-9
D: TRBD2
J: TRBJ2-1
size: -

DNA: TGTGCCAGCAGCTTAGATTCCAGGGAAACTGAAGCTTTCTTT
CDR3: CASSLDSRETEAFF
V: TRBV7-8
D: -
J: TRBJ1-1
size: few

DNA: TGTGCCAGCAGCCCAGTTCGGGGCGGGGCGGACGGGGAGCTGTTTTTT
CDR3: CASSPVRGGADGELFF
V: TRBV11-2
D: -
J: TRBJ2-2
size: -

DNA: TGTGCCAGCAGCCCGATTGCGGGGACGGAGGGCTACACCTTC
CDR3: CASSPIAGTEGYTF
V: TRBV7-6
D: -
J: TRBJ1-2
size: -

DNA: TGTGCCAGCAGCGAAGGACATACCCAAAACATTCAGTACTTC
CDR3: CASSEGHTQNIQYF
V: TRBV2
D: -
J: TRBJ2-4
size: few

DNA: TGTGCCAGCAGCCTAGGGGCAGGGGGCGCCGGGGACTATGGCTACACCTTC
CDR3: CASSLGAGGAGDYGYTF
V: TRBV28
D: TRBD1
J: TRBJ1-2
size: -

DNA: TGTGCCACCAGCAGAGATCGCGGCAATCAGCCCCAGCATTTT
CDR3: CATSRDRGNQPQHF
V: TRBV15
D: -
J: TRBJ1-5
size: -

DNA: TGTGCCAGCAGAGCCCCTAGACAGGGGGCGCGGGCTAATGAAAAACTGTTTTTT
CDR3: CASRAPRQGARANEKLFF
V: TRBV25-1
D: TRBD1
J: TRBJ1-4
size: -

DNA: TGTGCCAGCAGCTTGGCCTCGGGACAGGACAACCAAGAGACCCAGTACTTC
CDR3: CASSLASGQDNQETQYF
V: TRBV5-6
D: TRBD1
J: TRBJ2-5
size: -

DNA: TGTGCCAGCAGCCCTCCGGTCCGGGGGGGGACTGTGGCCCAGTACTTC
CDR3: CASSPPVRGGTVAQYF
V: TRBV5-4
D: TRBD2
J: TRBJ2-5
size: -

DNA: TGTGCCAGCAGCTTAGTTTCGACGGGTGGCAATCAGCCCCAGCATTTT
CDR3: CASSLVSTGGNQPQHF
V: TRBV7-2
D: -
J: TRBJ1-5
size: -

DNA: TGTGCCAGCACCAGGGGTTATGGCTACACCTTC
CDR3: CASTRGYGYTF
V: TRBV6-1
D: -
J: TRBJ1-2
size: -

DNA: TGCGCCAGCAGCCCAGGGTATAGTACCGGATACAATGAGCAGTTCTTC
CDR3: CASSPGYSTGYNEQFF
V: TRBV5-1
D: -
J: TRBJ2-1
size: few

DNA: TGTGCCAGCAGTTACGGGGCAGGGAGGCGAGAGACCCAGTACTTC
CDR3: CASSYGAGRRETQYF
V: TRBV6-6
D: -
J: TRBJ2-5
size: -

DNA: TGTGCCTGGGAGGGACAGGCAAACCTCGTCTATGGCTACACCTTC
CDR3: CAWEGQANLVYGYTF
V: TRBV30
D: TRBD1
J: TRBJ1-2
size: few

DNA: TGCGCCAGCAGCTCGGGACTCCTAGGCACTAACACCGGGGAGCTGTTTTTT
CDR3: CASSSGLLGTNTGELFF
V: TRBV5-1
D: -
J: TRBJ2-2
size: few

DNA: TGTGCCAGCAGTTACTCTTGGGGAGCTGGGGCCAACGTCCTGACTTTC
CDR3: CASSYSWGAGANVLTF
V: TRBV6-5
D: -
J: TRBJ2-6
size: few

DNA: TGTGCCAGCAGCCGGAACAGGGGGGAAGAGACCCAGTACTTC
CDR3: CASSRNRGEETQYF
V: TRBV7-9
D: TRBD1
J: TRBJ2-5
size: -

DNA: TGTGCCAGCAGCTTGATTTACGGGGACACTGAAGCTTTCTTT
CDR3: CASSLIYGDTEAFF
V: TRBV5-4
D: -
J: TRBJ1-1
size: once

DNA: TGTGCCAGCAGCGAGGGGACAGGGAGAAATTACAATGAGCAGTTCTTC
CDR3: CASSEGTGRNYNEQFF
V: TRBV7-2
D: TRBD1
J: TRBJ2-1
size: few

DNA: TGCGCCAGCATTCTTGGGGGCGAAGCTTTCTTT
CDR3: CASILGGEAFF
V: TRBV5-1
D: -
J: TRBJ1-1
size: -

DNA: TGTGCCAGCGTGGACAGTCCAACCTACGAGCAGTACTTC
CDR3: CASVDSPTYEQYF
V: TRBV6-6
D: -
J: TRBJ2-7
size: -

DNA: TGCAGTGCTCCTACACGAGGGGGCTACACCTTC
CDR3: CSAPTRGGYTF
V: TRBV20-1
D: -
J: TRBJ1-2
size: -